This T cell receptor (beta chain) was retrieved from a study of blood T cell repertoires in COVID-19. The overall study: Collection of acute and convalescent COVID-19 samples took place in the United States, Italy and Spain. Sources were T cells, B-cell-depleted T cells, or PBMCs; the material itself was cDNA or gDNA.

Under the authors' procedure: Nucleated cell number was recorded as an estimate derived from reference gene primer amplification. The assay was immunoSEQ multiplex PCR, and TCRdb's table has in-frame clones only and misses some. V and J calls plus clone size are reproduced from that table; the DNA served to infer D and trimming. The sample records more than 85,000 clones, roughly 92% being singletons. The CDR3 extends over 14 amino acids. Germline V lookup: CDR1 SNHLY, CDR2 FYNNEI. Trimming removed 11 bases from V and 0 bases from J, with 13 bases in between. The sample comprised peripheral blood. The TCR sequence derives from a man aged 65 to 79 with acute or convalescent COVID-19. The V call is TRBV2, the J call TRBJ2-2, with a tentative D call TRBD2 (6 bases). The CDR3 coding sequence is TGTGCCGGTGGCGGGACTTCGAACACCGGGGAGCTGTTTTTT. It specifies CAGGGTSNTGELFF.